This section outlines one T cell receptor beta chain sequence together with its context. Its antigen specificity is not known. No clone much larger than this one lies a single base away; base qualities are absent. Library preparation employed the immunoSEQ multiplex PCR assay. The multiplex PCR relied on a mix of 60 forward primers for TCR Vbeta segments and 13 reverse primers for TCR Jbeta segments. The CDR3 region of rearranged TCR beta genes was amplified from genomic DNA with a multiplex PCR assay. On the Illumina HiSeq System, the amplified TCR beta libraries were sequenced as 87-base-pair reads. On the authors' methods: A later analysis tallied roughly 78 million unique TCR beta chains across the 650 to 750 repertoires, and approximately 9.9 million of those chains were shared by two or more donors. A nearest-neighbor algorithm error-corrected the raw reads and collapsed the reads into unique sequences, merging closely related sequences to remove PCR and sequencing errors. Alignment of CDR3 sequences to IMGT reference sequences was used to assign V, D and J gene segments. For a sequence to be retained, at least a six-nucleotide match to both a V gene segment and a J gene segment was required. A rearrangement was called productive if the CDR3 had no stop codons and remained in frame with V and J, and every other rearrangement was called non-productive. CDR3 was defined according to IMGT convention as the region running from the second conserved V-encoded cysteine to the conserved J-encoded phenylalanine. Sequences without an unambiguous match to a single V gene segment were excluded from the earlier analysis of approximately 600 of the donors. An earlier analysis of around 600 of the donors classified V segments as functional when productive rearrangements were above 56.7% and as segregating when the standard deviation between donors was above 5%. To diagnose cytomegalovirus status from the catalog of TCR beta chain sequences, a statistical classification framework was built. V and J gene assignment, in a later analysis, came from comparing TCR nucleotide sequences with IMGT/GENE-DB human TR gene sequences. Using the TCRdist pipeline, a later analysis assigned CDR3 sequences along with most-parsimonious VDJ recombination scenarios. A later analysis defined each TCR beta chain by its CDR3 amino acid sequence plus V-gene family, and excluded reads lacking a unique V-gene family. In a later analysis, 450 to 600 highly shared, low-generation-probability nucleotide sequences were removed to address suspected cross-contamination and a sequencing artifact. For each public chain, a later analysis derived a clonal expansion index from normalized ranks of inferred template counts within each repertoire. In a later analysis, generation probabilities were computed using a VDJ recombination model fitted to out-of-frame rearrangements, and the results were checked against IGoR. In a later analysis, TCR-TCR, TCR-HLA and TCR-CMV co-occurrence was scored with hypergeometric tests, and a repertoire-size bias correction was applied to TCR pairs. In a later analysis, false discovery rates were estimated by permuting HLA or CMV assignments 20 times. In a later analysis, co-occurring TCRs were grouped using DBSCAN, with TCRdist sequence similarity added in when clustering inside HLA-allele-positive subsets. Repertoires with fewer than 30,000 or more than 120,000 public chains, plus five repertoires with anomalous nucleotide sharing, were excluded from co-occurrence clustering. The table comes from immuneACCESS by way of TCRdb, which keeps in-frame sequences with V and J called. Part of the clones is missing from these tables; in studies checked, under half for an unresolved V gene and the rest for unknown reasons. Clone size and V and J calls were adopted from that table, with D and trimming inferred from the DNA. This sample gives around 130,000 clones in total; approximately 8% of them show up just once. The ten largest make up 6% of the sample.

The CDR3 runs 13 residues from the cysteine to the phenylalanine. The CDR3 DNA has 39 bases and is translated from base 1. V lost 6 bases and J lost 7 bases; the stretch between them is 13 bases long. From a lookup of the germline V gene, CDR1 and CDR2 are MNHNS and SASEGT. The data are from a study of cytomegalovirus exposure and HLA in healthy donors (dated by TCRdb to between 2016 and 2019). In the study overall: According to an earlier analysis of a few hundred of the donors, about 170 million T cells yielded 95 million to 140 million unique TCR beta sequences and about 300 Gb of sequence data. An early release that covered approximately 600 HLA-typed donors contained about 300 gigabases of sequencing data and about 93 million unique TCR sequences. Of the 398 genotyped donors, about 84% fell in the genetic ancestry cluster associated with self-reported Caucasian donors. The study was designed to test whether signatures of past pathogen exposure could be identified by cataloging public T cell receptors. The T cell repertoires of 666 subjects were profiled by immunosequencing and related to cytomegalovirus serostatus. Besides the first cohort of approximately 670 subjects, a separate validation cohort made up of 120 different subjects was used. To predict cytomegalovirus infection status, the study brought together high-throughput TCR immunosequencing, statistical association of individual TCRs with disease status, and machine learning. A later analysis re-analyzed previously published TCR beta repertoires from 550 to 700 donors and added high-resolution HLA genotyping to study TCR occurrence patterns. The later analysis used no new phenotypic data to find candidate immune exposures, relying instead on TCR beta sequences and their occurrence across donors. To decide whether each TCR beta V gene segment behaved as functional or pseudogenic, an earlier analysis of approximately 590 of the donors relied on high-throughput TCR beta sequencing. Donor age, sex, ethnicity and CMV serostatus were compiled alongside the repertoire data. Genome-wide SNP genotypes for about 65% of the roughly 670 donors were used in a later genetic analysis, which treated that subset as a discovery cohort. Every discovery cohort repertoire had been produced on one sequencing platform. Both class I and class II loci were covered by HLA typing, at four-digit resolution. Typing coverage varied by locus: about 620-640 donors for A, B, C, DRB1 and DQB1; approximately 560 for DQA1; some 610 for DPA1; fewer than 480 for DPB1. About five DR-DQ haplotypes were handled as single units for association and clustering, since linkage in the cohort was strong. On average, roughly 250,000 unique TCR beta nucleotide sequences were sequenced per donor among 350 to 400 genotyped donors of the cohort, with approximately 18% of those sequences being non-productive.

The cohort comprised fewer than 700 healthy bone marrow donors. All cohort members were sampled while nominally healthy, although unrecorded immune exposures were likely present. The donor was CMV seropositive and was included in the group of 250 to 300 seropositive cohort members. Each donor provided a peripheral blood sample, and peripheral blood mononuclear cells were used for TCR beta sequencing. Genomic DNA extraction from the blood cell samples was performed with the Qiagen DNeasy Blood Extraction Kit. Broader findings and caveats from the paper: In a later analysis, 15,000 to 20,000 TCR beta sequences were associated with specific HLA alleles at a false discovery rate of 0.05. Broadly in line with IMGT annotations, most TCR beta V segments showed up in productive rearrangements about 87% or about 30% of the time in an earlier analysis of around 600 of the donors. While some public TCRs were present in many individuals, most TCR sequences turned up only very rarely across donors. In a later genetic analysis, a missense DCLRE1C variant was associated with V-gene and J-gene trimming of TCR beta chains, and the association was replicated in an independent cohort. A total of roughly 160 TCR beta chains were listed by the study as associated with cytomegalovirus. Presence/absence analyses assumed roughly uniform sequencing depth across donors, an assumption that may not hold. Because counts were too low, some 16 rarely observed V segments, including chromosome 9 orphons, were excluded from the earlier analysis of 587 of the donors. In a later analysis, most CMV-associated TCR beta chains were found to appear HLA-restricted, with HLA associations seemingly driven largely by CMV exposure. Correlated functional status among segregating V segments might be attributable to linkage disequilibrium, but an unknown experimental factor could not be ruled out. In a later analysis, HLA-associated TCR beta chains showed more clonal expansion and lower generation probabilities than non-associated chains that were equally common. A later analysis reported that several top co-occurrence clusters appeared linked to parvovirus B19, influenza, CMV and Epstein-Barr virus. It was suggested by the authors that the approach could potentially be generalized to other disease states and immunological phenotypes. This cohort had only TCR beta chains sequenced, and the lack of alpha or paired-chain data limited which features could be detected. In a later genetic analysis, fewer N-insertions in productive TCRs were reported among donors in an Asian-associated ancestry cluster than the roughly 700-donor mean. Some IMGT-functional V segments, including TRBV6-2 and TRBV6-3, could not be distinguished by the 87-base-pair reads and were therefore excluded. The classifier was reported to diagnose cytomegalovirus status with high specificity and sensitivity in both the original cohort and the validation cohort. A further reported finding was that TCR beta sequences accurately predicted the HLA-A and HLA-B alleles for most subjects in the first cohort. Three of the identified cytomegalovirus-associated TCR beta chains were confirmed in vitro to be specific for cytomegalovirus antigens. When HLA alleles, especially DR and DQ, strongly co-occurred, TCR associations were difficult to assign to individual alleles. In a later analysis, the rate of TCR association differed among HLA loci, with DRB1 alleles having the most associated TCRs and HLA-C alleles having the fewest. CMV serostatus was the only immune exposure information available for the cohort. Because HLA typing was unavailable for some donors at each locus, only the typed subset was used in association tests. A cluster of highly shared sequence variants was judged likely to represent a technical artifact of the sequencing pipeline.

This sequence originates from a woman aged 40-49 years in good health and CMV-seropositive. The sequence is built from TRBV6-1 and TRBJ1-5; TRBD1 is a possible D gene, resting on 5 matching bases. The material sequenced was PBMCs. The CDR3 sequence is CASRSREVQPQHF. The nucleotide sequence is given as TGTGCCAGCAGAAGCAGGGAAGTCCAGCCCCAGCATTTT.